The present T cell receptor beta chain was sequenced within a study of T cell changes during pregnancy in multiple sclerosis. There are 14 residues in the CDR3. Trimming removed 1 base at V and 4 bases at J, with 7 bases between. The germline CDR1 and CDR2 sequences are MNHEY and SVGAGI. Only in-frame clones appear in the TCRdb table, and some are missing; sequencing was by immunoSEQ multiplex PCR. The sample lists 70,000 to 80,000 clones, roughly 91% occurring once. The clonotype was recovered from a female donor with multiple sclerosis, enrolled in a pregnancy study. This chain links TRBV6-5 with TRBJ2-2; D gene unclear. Specimen: peripheral blood, collected in the first trimester of pregnancy. The CDR3 region has the DNA TGTGCCAGCAGTTACTTCAGAGGCACCGGGGAGCTGTTTTTT. Its translation: CASSYFRGTGELFF.